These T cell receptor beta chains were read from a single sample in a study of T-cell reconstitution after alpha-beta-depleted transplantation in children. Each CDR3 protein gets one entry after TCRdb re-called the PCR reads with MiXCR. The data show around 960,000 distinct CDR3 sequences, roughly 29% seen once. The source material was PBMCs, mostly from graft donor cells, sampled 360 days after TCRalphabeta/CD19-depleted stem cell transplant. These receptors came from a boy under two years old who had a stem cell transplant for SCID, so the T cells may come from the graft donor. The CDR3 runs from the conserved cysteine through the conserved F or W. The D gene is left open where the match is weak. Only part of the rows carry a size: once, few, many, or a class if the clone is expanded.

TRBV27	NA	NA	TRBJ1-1	TGTGCCAGCAGTAAGGACGGGGTGTTGGGAACCACTGAAGCTTTCTTT	CASSKDGVLGTTEAFF
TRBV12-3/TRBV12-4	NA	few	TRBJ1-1	TGTGCCAGCAGTTCCATCTGGGGGCAGACTGAAGCTTTCTTT	CASSSIWGQTEAFF
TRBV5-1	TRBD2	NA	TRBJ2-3	TGCGCCAGCAGCTTCCCCCCACTCCGACTAGCGGGGAGGGGGGATACGCAGTATTTT	CASSFPPLRLAGRGDTQYF
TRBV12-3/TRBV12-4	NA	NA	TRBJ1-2	TGTGCCAGCAGCCACCTGCGGGACACTTTCTACTATGGCTACACCTTC	CASSHLRDTFYYGYTF
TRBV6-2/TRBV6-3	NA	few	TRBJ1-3	TGTGCCAGCGGCCTCTCTGGAAACACCATATATTTT	CASGLSGNTIYF
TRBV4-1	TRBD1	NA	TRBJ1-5	TGCGCCAGCAGCCAACCCAGGGGGCATCAGCCCCAGCATTTT	CASSQPRGHQPQHF
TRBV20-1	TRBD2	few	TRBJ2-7	TGCAGTGCTAGACAAGGACTAGCTGACGAGCAGTACTTC	CSARQGLADEQYF
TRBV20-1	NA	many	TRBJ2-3	TGCAGTGCTAGAGGGGGCACAGATACGCAGTATTTT	CSARGGTDTQYF
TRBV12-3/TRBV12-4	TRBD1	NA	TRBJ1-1	TGTGCCAGCAGTCGACACCGACAGGGGCTGGCCCTGGGCACTGAAGCTTTCTTT	CASSRHRQGLALGTEAFF
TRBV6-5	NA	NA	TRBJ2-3	TGTGCCAGCAGTTACTCAGGTAGAAGGGTAGATACGCAGTATTTT	CASSYSGRRVDTQYF
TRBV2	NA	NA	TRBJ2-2	TGTGCCAGCACAGCCACCGGGGAGCTGTTTTTT	CASTATGELFF
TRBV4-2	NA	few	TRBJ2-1	TGTGCCTCCTGCTTGGGGGACCTTGGAGGGAACTACAATGAGCAGTTCTTC	CASCLGDLGGNYNEQFF
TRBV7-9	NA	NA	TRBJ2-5	TGTGCCAGCAGCCCTCGGGACGGTAACAAAGAGACCCAGTACTTC	CASSPRDGNKETQYF
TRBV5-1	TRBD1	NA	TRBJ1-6	TGCGCCAGCAGCTTTTCACAGGGGAATTCACCCCTCCACTTT	CASSFSQGNSPLHF
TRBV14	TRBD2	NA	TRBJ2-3	TGTGCCAGCAGCTCCGGGACTAGCGGAAGGGCGCAGTATTTT	CASSSGTSGRAQYF
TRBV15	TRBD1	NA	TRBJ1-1	TGTGCCACCAGCGGGGAGGACAGGGGGTACACTGAAGCTTTCTTT	CATSGEDRGYTEAFF
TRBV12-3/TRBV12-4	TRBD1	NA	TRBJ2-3	TGTGCCAGCAGTCCCCGACAGGGTAGGCAGTATTTT	CASSPRQGRQYF
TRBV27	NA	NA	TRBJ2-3	TGTGCCAGCAGACCTCGGGGATTACGGACCACAGATACGCAGTATTTT	CASRPRGLRTTDTQYF
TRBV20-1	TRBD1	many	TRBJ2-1	TGCAGTGCTAGAGATGAAAAGGGACAGGGGTACAATGAGCAGTTCTTC	CSARDEKGQGYNEQFF
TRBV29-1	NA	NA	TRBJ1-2	TGCAGCGTTGGGGACGCCGGAGAACCCTACACCTTC	CSVGDAGEPYTF
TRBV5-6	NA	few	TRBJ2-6	TGTGCCAGCAGCCCAGTTTCGCTTCGCTCTGGGGCCAACGTCCTGACTTTC	CASSPVSLRSGANVLTF
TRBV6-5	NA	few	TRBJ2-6	TGTGCCAGCAGTTACTCGCCGCCAGGGGAAGCGGGCCTGACTTTC	CASSYSPPGEAGLTF
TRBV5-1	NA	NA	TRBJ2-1	TGCGCCAGTACCAAAATAGGGGGAGGGTTGACTGAGCAGTTCTTC	CASTKIGGGLTEQFF
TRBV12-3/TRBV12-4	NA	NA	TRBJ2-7	TGTGCCAGCAGCCCCAGTGACAGGCATGGTGAGCTCGAGCAGTACTTC	CASSPSDRHGELEQYF
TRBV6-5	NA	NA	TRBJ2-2	TGTGCCAGCAGTTACCGGCTGATGAGGATTAACACCGGGGAGCTGTTTTTT	CASSYRLMRINTGELFF
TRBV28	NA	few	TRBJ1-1	TGTGCCAGCGCTTATAGGCAGTATGAAGCTTTCTTT	CASAYRQYEAFF
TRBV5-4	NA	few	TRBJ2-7	TGTGCCACCAAACCAGACAGGCCCTCCTACGAGCAGTACTTC	CATKPDRPSYEQYF
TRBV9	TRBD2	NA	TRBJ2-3	TGTGCCAGCAGCATAGGGACTAGCGGGGGGGCGAGAGATACGCAGTATTTT	CASSIGTSGGARDTQYF
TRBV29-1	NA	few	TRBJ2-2	TGCAGCGTTGCACCGGGATCGAACACCGGGGAGCTGTTTTTT	CSVAPGSNTGELFF
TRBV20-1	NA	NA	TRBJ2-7	TGCAGTGCTCAGACCCAGGGCGGACTCTACGAGCAGTACTTC	CSAQTQGGLYEQYF
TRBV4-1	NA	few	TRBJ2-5	TGCGCCAGCAGCCCGGCGTGGTTACAAGAGACCCAGTACTTC	CASSPAWLQETQYF
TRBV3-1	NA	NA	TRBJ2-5	TGTGCCAGCAGCCCCCTTGGCTCGAGAGAAGAGACCCAGTACTTC	CASSPLGSREETQYF
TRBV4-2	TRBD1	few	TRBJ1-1	TGTGCCAGCAGCCGCGACAGGGAGCGAGCTTTCTTT	CASSRDRERAFF
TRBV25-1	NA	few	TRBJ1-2	TGTGCCAGCAGTGAATCGGGCGGCTACACCTTC	CASSESGGYTF
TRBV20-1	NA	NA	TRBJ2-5	TGCAGTGCTAGGCGACCACCTCAAGAGACCCAGTACTTC	CSARRPPQETQYF
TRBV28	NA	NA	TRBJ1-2	TGTGCCAGCAGTTTGCGCCCAGCAGTTGACTATGGCTACACCTTC	CASSLRPAVDYGYTF
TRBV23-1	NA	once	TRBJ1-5	TGCGCCAGCAGTCAATCGATAAGGGACGGGCGAGGGGGAAATCAGCCCCAGCATTTT	CASSQSIRDGRGGNQPQHF
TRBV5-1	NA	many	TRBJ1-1	TGCGCCAGCAGCTTGACAGGGCCTAACACTGAAGCTTTCTTT	CASSLTGPNTEAFF
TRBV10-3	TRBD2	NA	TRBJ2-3	TGTGCCATCAGTGAGTTTTCTAGCGGGGGCACAGATACGCAGTATTTT	CAISEFSSGGTDTQYF
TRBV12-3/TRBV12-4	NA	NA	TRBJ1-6	TGTGCCAGCACCAGACATGTAGGACTCTCCTATAATTCACCCCTCCACTTT	CASTRHVGLSYNSPLHF
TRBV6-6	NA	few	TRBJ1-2	TGTGCCACTAAAGACAGGCTCTATGGCTACACCTTC	CATKDRLYGYTF
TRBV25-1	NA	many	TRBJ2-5	TGTGCCAGCAGGGGGAGCGGGACAGCCCAAGAGACCCAGTACTTC	CASRGSGTAQETQYF
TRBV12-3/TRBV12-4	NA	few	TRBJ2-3	TGTGCCAGCAGTTTCGAGACCCGGGGGTGGAATACGCAGTATTTT	CASSFETRGWNTQYF
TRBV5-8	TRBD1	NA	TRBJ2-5	TGTGCCAGCAGCTTGGCCCCAGGACAGGGGCTGGAGACCCAGTACTTC	CASSLAPGQGLETQYF
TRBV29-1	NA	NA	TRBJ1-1	TGCAGCGTTCCGTCAGTTTGGTGTTATGAAGCTTTCTTT	CSVPSVWCYEAFF